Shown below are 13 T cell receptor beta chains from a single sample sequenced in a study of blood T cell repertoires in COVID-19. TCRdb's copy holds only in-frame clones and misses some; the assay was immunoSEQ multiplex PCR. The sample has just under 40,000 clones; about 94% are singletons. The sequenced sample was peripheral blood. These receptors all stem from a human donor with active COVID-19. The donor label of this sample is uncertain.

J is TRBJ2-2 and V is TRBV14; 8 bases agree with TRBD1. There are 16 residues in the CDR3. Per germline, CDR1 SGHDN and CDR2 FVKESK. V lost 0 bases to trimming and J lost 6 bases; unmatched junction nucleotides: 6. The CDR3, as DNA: TGTGCCAGCAGCCAAGATCAGACAGGGGTGGCCGGGGAGCTGTTTTTT. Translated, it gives CASSQDQTGVAGELFF.

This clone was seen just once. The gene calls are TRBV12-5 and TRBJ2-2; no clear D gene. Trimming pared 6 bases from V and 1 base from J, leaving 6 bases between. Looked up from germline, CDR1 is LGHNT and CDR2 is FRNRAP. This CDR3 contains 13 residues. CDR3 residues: CASGSLNTGELFF. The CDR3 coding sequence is TGTGCTAGTGGATCCTTGAACACCGGGGAGCTGTTTTTT. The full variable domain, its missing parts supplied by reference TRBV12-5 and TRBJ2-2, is DARVTQTPRHKVTEMGQEVTMRCQPILGHNTVFWYRQTMMQGLELLAYFRNRAPLDDSGMPKDRFSAEMPDATLATLKIQPSEPRDSAVYFCASGSLNTGELFFGEGSRLTVL.

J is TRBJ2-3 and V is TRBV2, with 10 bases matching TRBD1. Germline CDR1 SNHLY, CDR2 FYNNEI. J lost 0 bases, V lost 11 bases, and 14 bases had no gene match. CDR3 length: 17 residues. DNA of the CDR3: TGTGCCGGTGACAGGGGGCTAATACCAATTAGCACAGATACGCAGTATTTT. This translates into CAGDRGLIPISTDTQYF.

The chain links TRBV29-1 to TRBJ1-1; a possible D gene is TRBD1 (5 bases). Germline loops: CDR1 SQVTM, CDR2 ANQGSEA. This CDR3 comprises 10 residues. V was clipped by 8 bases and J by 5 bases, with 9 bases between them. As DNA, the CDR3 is TGCAGCCTCGGGGGGACTGAAGCTTTCTTT. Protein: CSLGGTEAFF. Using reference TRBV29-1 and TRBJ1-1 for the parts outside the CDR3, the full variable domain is SAVISQKPSRDICQRGTSLTIQCQVDSQVTMMFWYRQQPGQSLTLIATANQGSEATYESGFVIDKFPISRPNLTFSTLTVSNMSPEDSSIYLCSLGGTEAFFGQGTRLTVV.

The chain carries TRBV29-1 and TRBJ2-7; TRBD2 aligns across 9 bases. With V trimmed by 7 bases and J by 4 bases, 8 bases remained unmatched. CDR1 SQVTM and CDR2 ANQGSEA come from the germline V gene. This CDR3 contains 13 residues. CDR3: CSAGGTSRYEQYF. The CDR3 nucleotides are TGCAGCGCAGGGGGGACTAGCAGGTACGAGCAGTACTTC.

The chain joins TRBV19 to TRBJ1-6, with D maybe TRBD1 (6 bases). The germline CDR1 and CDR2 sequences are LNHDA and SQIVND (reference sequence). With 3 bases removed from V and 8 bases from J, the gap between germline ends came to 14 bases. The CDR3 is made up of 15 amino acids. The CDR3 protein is CASSIRDIVDSPLHF. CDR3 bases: TGTGCCAGTAGTATTCGGGACATAGTCGATTCACCCCTCCACTTT. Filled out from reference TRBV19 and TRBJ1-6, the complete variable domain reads DGGITQSPKYLFRKEGQNVTLSCEQNLNHDAMYWYRQDPGQGLRLIYYSQIVNDFQKGDIAEGYSVSREKKESFPLTVTSAQKNPTAFYLCASSIRDIVDSPLHFGNGTRLTVT.

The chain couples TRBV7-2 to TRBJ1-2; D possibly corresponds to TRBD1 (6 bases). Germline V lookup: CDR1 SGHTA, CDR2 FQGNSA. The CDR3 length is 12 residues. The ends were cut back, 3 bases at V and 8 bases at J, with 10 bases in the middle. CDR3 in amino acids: CASSLDSPGYTF. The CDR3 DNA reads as TGTGCCAGCAGCTTGGACAGTCCGGGCTACACCTTC.

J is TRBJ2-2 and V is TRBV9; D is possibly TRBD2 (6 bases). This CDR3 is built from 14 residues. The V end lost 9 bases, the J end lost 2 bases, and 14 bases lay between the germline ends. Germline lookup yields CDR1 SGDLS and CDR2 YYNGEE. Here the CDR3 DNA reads TGTGCCACGAGTGTAGCGGTAAACACCGGGGAGCTGTTTTTT. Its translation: CATSVAVNTGELFF.

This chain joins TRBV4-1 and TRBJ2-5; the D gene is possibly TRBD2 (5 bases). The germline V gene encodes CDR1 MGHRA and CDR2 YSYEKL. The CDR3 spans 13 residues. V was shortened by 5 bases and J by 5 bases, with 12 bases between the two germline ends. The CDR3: CASSVLESETQYF. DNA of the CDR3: TGCGCCAGCAGCGTACTAGAGTCGGAGACCCAGTACTTC.

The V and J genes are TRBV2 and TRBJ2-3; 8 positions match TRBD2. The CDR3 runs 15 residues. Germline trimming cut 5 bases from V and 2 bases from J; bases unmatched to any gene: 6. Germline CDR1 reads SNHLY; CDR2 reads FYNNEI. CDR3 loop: CASSTNGGDTDTQYF. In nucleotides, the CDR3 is TGTGCCAGCAGTACAAACGGGGGGGACACAGATACGCAGTATTTT.

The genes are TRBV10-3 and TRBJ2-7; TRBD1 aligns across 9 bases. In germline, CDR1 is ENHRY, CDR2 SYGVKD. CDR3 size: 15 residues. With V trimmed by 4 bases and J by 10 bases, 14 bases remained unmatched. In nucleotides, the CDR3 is TGTGCCATCAGTGTGATACCGGGACAGGGAGAGAACCAGTACTTC. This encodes CAISVIPGQGENQYF.

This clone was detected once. Here the CDR3 reads CASKVTGDSPLHF. The CDR3 coding sequence is TGTGCCAGCAAAGTCACGGGGGATTCACCCCTCCACTTT. This rearrangement joins TRBV6-5 to TRBJ1-6; perhaps TRBD1 as D (5 bases). This CDR3 contains 13 residues. Trimming took off 7 bases at V and 8 bases at J, with 12 bases between the two ends. From germline, CDR1 is MNHEY and CDR2 SVGAGI.

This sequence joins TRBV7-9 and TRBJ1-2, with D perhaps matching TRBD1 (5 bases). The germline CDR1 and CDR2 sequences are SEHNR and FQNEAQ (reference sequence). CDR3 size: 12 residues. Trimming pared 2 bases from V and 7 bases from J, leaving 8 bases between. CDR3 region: CASSLTGSGYTF. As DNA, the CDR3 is TGTGCCAGCAGCTTAACAGGTAGTGGCTACACCTTC.